Listed here are 4 T cell receptor beta chains from one sample, sequenced in a study of glioma-infiltrating T cells. The iRepertoire nested amplicon-rescue multiplex PCR amplified TCR alpha and beta CDR3s from RNA. One entry per CDR3 protein results from TCRdb running MiXCR on the multiplex PCR reads. The sample records 300,000 to 400,000 distinct CDR3 sequences, 41% being singletons. Sequenced sample: glioma tissue, nonneoplastic brain tissue, or PBMCs (not recorded which). These receptor sequences come from a human donor with low-grade glioma or glioblastoma, undergoing nonglioma brain surgery, or in good health (not recorded which).

The rearrangement joins TRBV4-1 to TRBJ2-3; D ambiguous. V gave up 1 base and J gave up 2 bases, with 10 bases separating them. The CDR3 covers 15 residues. The germline gives CDR1 MGHRA, CDR2 YSYEKL. CDR3 DNA: TGCGCCAGCAGCCAAGGGTACCCCCCCACAGATACGCAGTATTTT. This gives the protein CASSQGYPPTDTQYF.

This clonotype was recorded many times. V usage is TRBV28 and J usage is TRBJ1-2; possibly TRBD1 for D (6 bases). Trimming cost V 7 bases and J 0 bases, with 12 bases left between them. Germline CDR1 is MDHEN and CDR2 is SYDVKM. The CDR3 is 14 amino acids. The chain's CDR3 is CASTPGGPNYGYTF. The DNA for the CDR3 is TGTGCCAGCACCCCGGGGGGGCCTAACTATGGCTACACCTTC.

This clonotype was seen only a few times. This sequence joins TRBV5-4 and TRBJ2-3; D ambiguous. The CDR3 has 15 amino acids. The V and J ends lost 2 bases and 0 bases respectively, with 10 bases between them. CDR1 SGHNT and CDR2 YYREEE come from the germline V gene (reference sequence). The CDR3 spells CASSFPESSTDTQYF. The CDR3 DNA reads as TGTGCCAGCAGCTTCCCCGAATCTAGCACAGATACGCAGTATTTT.

As concerns this clonotype: Mismatch with germline at one junction end may stem from a read error. This chain connects TRBV25-1 to TRBJ2-7, with TRBD2 matching over 13 bases. This CDR3 region has 16 residues. CDR1 MGHDK and CDR2 SYGVNS come from the germline V gene. CDR3 in amino acids: CASSVQGLAGPYEKYF. For the CDR3, the DNA is TGTGCCAGCAGTGTTCAGGGACTAGCGGGACCCTACGAGAAGTACTTC.